These T cell receptor beta chains were read from a single sample in a study of OX40 agonist ivuxolimab in advanced cancers. The assay was immunoSEQ multiplex PCR, and TCRdb's table has in-frame clones only and misses some. The sample shows more than 80,000 clones, more than 80% of them seen only once. Sequencing used CD4+ or CD8+ T cells sorted from blood, obtained in a trial of the OX40 agonist ivuxolimab. The receptors were gathered from an adult with an advanced solid tumor such as melanoma, head and neck, liver or kidney cancer. Both conserved end residues are part of each CDR3. The D gene is left open where the match is weak. Size tells how often a clone was seen (once, few, many) or the class of an expanded clone, and some rows leave it out.

j_gene: TRBJ2-7; v_gene: TRBV7-9; abundance: .; d_gene: .; CDR3nt: TGTGCCAGCAGAACCACAGGGTCCTACGAGCAGTACTTC; CDR3aa: CASRTTGSYEQYF
j_gene: TRBJ2-2; v_gene: TRBV27; abundance: .; d_gene: .; CDR3nt: TGTGCCAGCTCGAACGGACAGAACACCGGGGAGCTGTTTTTT; CDR3aa: CASSNGQNTGELFF
j_gene: TRBJ2-7; v_gene: TRBV10-3; abundance: .; d_gene: TRBD2; CDR3nt: TGTGCCGCCTTAGGGCTAGCGGGAGGCGAGCAGTACTTC; CDR3aa: CAALGLAGGEQYF
j_gene: TRBJ2-7; v_gene: TRBV10-3; abundance: .; d_gene: TRBD2; CDR3nt: TGTGCCATCAATACTCAGCGGGATGGGCTCGAGCAGTACTTC; CDR3aa: CAINTQRDGLEQYF
j_gene: TRBJ2-1; v_gene: TRBV5-4; abundance: .; d_gene: .; CDR3nt: TGTGCCAGCAGCTTCTCCCAAGGTCTAAGCTCCTACAATGAGCAGTTCTTC; CDR3aa: CASSFSQGLSSYNEQFF
j_gene: TRBJ1-2; v_gene: TRBV29-1; abundance: .; d_gene: .; CDR3nt: TGCAGCGTTGAAGGGCAGGGCTATGGCTACACCTTC; CDR3aa: CSVEGQGYGYTF
j_gene: TRBJ2-7; v_gene: TRBV28; abundance: .; d_gene: TRBD2; CDR3nt: TGTGCCAGCAGGCTAGCGGGAGGGTCCTACGAGCAGTACTTC; CDR3aa: CASRLAGGSYEQYF
j_gene: TRBJ1-4; v_gene: TRBV30; abundance: .; d_gene: TRBD1; CDR3nt: TGTGCCTGGAGTGTAGGACAGGCGAATGAAAAACTGTTTTTT; CDR3aa: CAWSVGQANEKLFF
j_gene: TRBJ1-3; v_gene: TRBV19; abundance: .; d_gene: .; CDR3nt: TGTGCCAGTAGTCCTTCGGTCTCCTCTGGAAACACCATATATTTT; CDR3aa: CASSPSVSSGNTIYF
j_gene: TRBJ1-1; v_gene: TRBV5-1; abundance: .; d_gene: .; CDR3nt: TGCGCCAGCAGCTTCGACTACAGGGTTGGCACTGAAGCTTTCTTT; CDR3aa: CASSFDYRVGTEAFF
j_gene: TRBJ1-2; v_gene: TRBV5-6; abundance: few; d_gene: .; CDR3nt: TGTGCCAGCAGCTTAACAAGGACAGCCTATGGCTACACCTTC; CDR3aa: CASSLTRTAYGYTF
j_gene: TRBJ2-3; v_gene: TRBV4-1; abundance: .; d_gene: TRBD1; CDR3nt: TGCGCCAGCAGCCAAACCCGGACAGGGGTGGGAGATACGCAGTATTTT; CDR3aa: CASSQTRTGVGDTQYF
j_gene: TRBJ1-4; v_gene: TRBV19; abundance: .; d_gene: TRBD1; CDR3nt: TGTGCCACCACAGGGGGGGATGCAACTAATGAAAAACTGTTTTTT; CDR3aa: CATTGGDATNEKLFF
j_gene: TRBJ1-4; v_gene: TRBV29-1; abundance: .; d_gene: TRBD1; CDR3nt: TGCAGCGTTTATGGGACAGGGGTTGAAAAACTGTTTTTT; CDR3aa: CSVYGTGVEKLFF
j_gene: TRBJ1-1; v_gene: TRBV27; abundance: .; d_gene: .; CDR3nt: TGTGCCAGCAGTTTATCGGAAGTAGGGCCTAGGGCGAGATATGAAGCTTTCTTT; CDR3aa: CASSLSEVGPRARYEAFF
j_gene: TRBJ2-1; v_gene: TRBV5-1; abundance: .; d_gene: .; CDR3nt: TGCGCCAGCAGCCGGGCCCTAGGGACGGCGTATGAGCAGTTCTTC; CDR3aa: CASSRALGTAYEQFF
j_gene: TRBJ2-2; v_gene: TRBV6-4; abundance: .; d_gene: TRBD2; CDR3nt: TGTGCCAGCAGTGTCCTAGCGGGAGGAAGGACCGGGGAGCTGTTTTTT; CDR3aa: CASSVLAGGRTGELFF